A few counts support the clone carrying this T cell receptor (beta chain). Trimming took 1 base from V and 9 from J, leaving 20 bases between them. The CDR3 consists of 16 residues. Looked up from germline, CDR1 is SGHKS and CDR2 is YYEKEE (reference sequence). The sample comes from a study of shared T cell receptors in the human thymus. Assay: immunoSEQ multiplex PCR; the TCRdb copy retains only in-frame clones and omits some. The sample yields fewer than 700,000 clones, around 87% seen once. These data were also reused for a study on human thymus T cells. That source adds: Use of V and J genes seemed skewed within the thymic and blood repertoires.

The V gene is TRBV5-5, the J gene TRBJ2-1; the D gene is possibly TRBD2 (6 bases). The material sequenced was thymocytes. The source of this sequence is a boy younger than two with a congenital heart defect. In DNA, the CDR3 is TGTGCCAGCAGCTTGAATCTAACGGGAGAGATTAGTGAGCAGTTCTTC. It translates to CASSLNLTGEISEQFF.